This section outlines one T cell receptor (beta chain) sequence together with its context. Its antigen is as yet unknown. The source of the sample is a study of T cell responses to AZD1222 COVID-19 vaccine. At the level of the study: Pooled in the analysis were second doses at about 4 or about 12 weeks. Study-level findings and limits: In a largely white British group with more females than males, clonal diversity was possibly underestimated.

The junction had 7 bases not matched to a gene; V was cut back by 5 bases and J by 0 bases. Germline loops: CDR1 SGHTA, CDR2 FQGNSA. The CDR3 runs 15 residues. Produced via immunoSEQ multiplex PCR; TCRdb's table is partial and in-frame only. The data show roughly 140,000 clones, 85% to 90% seen once. The starting material was peripheral blood, obtained on day 0 of AZD1222 vaccination. The V and J genes are TRBV7-2 and TRBJ2-7; TRBD2 matches 7 bases. The TCR was taken from an adult in good health. DNA for the CDR3: TGTGCCAGCAGCCCTCGGGGCGGGGGCTCCTACGAGCAGTACTTC. Its protein is CASSPRGGGSYEQYF.